Shown below are 3 T cell receptor beta chains from a single sample sequenced in a study of CD8+CD57+ T cells in acquired aplastic anemia. Using genomic DNA as the template, TCR beta VDJ and CDR3 profiling was carried out. MiXCR, applied by TCRdb to the reads, yields one record per CDR3 protein. This table holds roughly 180,000 distinct CDR3 sequences, around 50% found once. Patients selected for sequencing had displayed CD8+CD57+ cell expansion by flow cytometry. The source material was sorted CD4+, CD8+, or CD8+CD57+ T cells (not recorded which) from PBMCs. Receptors were obtained from a human donor with aplastic anemia.

This clonotype has only a few counts. The chain joins TRBV2 to TRBJ1-4, with 8 bases matching TRBD1. The length of the CDR3 is 14 residues. Germline V lookup: CDR1 SNHLY, CDR2 FYNNEI. V shed 5 bases, J shed 7 bases, and the junction held 6 bases outside the gene matches. CDR3 amino acids: CASSWTGKGEKLFF. The CDR3 DNA is TGTGCCAGCAGTTGGACAGGGAAGGGTGAAAAACTGTTTTTT.

As for this clonotype: This may come from a read error, since a much larger clone is one base off. No conserved phenylalanine or tryptophan ends this CDR3, so it is likely a read error. This chain joins TRBV5-1 and TRBJ1-1; D not resolved. V shed 1 base and J shed 4 bases, with 8 bases lying between them. CDR3 length: 13 amino acids. Germline CDR1 is SGHRS and CDR2 is YFSETQ. The CDR3 sequence is CASSLSGRTEAFY. The CDR3 DNA reads TGCGCCAGCAGCTTGTCGGGCCGCACTGAAGCTTTCTAT.

Ten or more counts support this clonotype. The chain couples TRBV12-3 or TRBV12-4 to TRBJ2-1, with no clear D. This CDR3 is built from 13 residues. V lost 3 bases and J 5 bases, leaving 8 bases between the germline ends. This CDR3 reads CASSLSGDNEQFF. The CDR3 DNA follows: TGTGCCAGCAGTTTGTCAGGAGACAATGAGCAGTTCTTC.